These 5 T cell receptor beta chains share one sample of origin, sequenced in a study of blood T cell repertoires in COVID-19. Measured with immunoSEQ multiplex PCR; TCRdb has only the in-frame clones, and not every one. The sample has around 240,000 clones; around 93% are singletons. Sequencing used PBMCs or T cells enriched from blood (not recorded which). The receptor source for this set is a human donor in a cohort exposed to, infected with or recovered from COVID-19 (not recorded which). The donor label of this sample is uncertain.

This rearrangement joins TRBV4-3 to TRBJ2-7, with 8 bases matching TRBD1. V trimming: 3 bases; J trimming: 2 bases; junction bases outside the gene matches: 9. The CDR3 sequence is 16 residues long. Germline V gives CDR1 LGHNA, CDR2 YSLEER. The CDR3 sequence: CASSQRPGQAPYEQYF. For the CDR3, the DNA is TGCGCCAGCAGCCAGCGACCGGGACAGGCACCCTACGAGCAGTACTTC.

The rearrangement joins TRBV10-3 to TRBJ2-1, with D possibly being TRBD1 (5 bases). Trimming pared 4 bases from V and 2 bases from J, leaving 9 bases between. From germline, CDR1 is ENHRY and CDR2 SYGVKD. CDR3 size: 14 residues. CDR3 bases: TGTGCCATCAGTGCAGGGATGACCTACAATGAGCAGTTCTTC. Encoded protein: CAISAGMTYNEQFF.

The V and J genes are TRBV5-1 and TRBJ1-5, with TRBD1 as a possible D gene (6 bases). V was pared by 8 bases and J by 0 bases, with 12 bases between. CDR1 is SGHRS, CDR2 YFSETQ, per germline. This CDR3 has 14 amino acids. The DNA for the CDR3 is TGCGCCAGTTCGAAGGGGGTTAGCAATCAGCCCCAGCATTTT. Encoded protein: CASSKGVSNQPQHF.

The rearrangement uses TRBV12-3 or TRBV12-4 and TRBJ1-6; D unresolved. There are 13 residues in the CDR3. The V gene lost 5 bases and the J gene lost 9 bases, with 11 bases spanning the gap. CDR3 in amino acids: CASSAPGSSPLHF. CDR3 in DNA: TGTGCCAGCAGTGCCCCCGGTTCTTCACCCCTCCACTTT.

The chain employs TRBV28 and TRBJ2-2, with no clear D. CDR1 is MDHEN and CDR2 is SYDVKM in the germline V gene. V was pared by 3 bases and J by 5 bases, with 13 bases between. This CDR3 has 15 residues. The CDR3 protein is CASSFYPSRTGELFF. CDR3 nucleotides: TGTGCCAGCAGTTTCTACCCCTCGAGGACCGGGGAGCTGTTTTTT.